The 26 T cell receptor beta chains reported below all come from one sample, sequenced in a study of CD8+ T cells in alopecia areata. After isolation, RNA underwent reverse transcription to generate cDNA as the sequencing template. The table came from immunoSEQ multiplex PCR; TCRdb's copy has only in-frame clones and leaves some out. The sample has a few hundred thousand clones; approximately 47% are singletons. Treatment described: oral pan-JAK inhibitor, 5-10 mg twice daily. The sample was CD4+ T cells sorted from blood, taken at roughly week 38, from a patient treated with tofacitinib. These receptors were obtained from a human donor with alopecia areata.

J is TRBJ2-7 and V is TRBV20-1; 8 nucleotides agree with TRBD2. Germline-derived CDR1 and CDR2 are DFQATT and SNEGSKA (reference sequence). The CDR3 loop spans 11 amino acids. The junction had 3 bases not matched to a gene; V was cut back by 6 bases and J by 5 bases. The DNA for the CDR3 is TGCAGTGCCGCGGGGGGAGACGAGCAGTACTTC. Its translation is CSAAGGDEQYF.

This chain joins TRBV30 and TRBJ1-5; possibly TRBD1 for D (5 bases). CDR3 length: 12 residues. The germline CDR1 and CDR2 sequences are GTSNPN and SVGIG (reference sequence). V was trimmed by 1 base and J by 11 bases, leaving 12 bases between them. For the CDR3, the DNA is TGTGCCTGGAGTGACCCCCGGGGGACCCAGCATTTT. It translates to CAWSDPRGTQHF.

The V call is TRBV4-1, the J call TRBJ2-5; D is possibly TRBD1 (5 bases). Deletions cut 3 bases from V and 5 bases from J, with 22 bases between. The V gene's germline CDR1 is MGHRA and CDR2 YSYEKL. The CDR3 totals 17 residues. The CDR3 sequence is CASSQTEGVSVLETQYF. The CDR3 DNA is TGCGCCAGCAGCCAGACAGAAGGGGTTTCGGTTTTGGAGACCCAGTACTTC.

The V call is TRBV27, the J call TRBJ2-5, with D tentatively TRBD2 (6 bases). V was trimmed by 3 bases and J by 2 bases, leaving 10 bases between them. In germline, CDR1 is MNHEY, CDR2 SMNVEV (reference sequence). This CDR3 has 14 amino acids. CDR3 protein: CASSFGGRQETQYF. CDR3 nucleotides: TGTGCCAGCAGTTTTGGAGGGAGGCAAGAGACCCAGTACTTC.

A word on this clone: At one of its ends the junction is not consistent with the germline gene, which may arise from a read error. Other DNA sequences within the sample encode an identical CDR3. Here the CDR3 DNA reads TGTGCCAGCAGCCAAGCGGGAGGTGAAACCTATGAGCAGTACTTC. This translates into CASSQAGGETYEQYF. The chain combines TRBV4-2 with TRBJ2-7; 7 bases match TRBD2. This CDR3 contains 15 residues. The germline V gene encodes CDR1 LGHNA and CDR2 YNFKEQ.

The CDR3 region is CSGNRGPSSTDTQYF. The CDR3, as DNA: TGCAGCGGTAACAGGGGCCCCTCTAGCACAGATACGCAGTATTTT. This chain links TRBV29-1 with TRBJ2-3, with TRBD1 identical over 7 bases. The V gene's germline CDR1 is SQVTM and CDR2 ANQGSEA. The CDR3 contains 15 residues. With V trimmed by 7 bases and J by 0 bases, 10 bases remained unmatched.

Notes on this clone: Other DNA sequences from this sample encode an identical CDR3 as well. V usage is TRBV28 and J usage is TRBJ1-2, with a possible D match to TRBD1 (5 bases). Trimming removed 5 bases from V and 4 bases from J, with 17 bases in between. This CDR3 is built from 15 residues. Germline-derived CDR1 and CDR2 are MDHEN and SYDVKM. This CDR3 reads CASSLSPRDSYGYTF. The CDR3 DNA is TGTGCCAGCAGTCTCTCCCCCCGCGACAGCTATGGCTACACCTTC.

This rearrangement joins TRBV28 to TRBJ2-1; TRBD2 matches 13 bases. This CDR3 has 15 amino acids. Germline V gene sequence: CDR1 MDHEN, CDR2 SYDVKM. Trimming took 4 bases from V and 7 from J; bases not matched to a gene: 4. The CDR3 sequence: CASSSGLAGVNEQFF. CDR3 nucleotide sequence: TGTGCCAGCAGTTCCGGACTAGCGGGAGTAAATGAGCAGTTCTTC.

This clone occurred many times. The chain has TRBV30 and TRBJ1-2; D ambiguous. V was shortened by 2 bases and J by 4 bases, with 8 bases between the two germline ends. Germline CDR1 GTSNPN, CDR2 SVGIG (reference sequence). This CDR3 contains 12 residues. CDR3 DNA sequence: TGTGCCTGGAGTTCCCGGACCTATGGCTACACCTTC. It translates to CAWSSRTYGYTF.

The chain is built from TRBV29-1 and TRBJ2-1; D is unresolved. Germline CDR1 SQVTM, CDR2 ANQGSEA. The CDR3 extends over 13 amino acids. Trimming pared 2 bases from V and 4 bases from J, leaving 9 bases between. The chain's CDR3 is CSVESDSYNEQFF. In nucleotides, the CDR3 is TGCAGCGTTGAAAGCGATTCGTACAATGAGCAGTTCTTC.

The chain recombines TRBV25-1 with TRBJ2-1; possible D gene TRBD2, 5 bases. The CDR3 runs 15 residues. Germline loops: CDR1 MGHDK, CDR2 SYGVNS. Trimming took off 6 bases at V and 0 bases at J, with 12 bases between the two ends. The DNA for the CDR3 is TGTGCCAGCAGCCAAAGCGGAGGCTCCTACAATGAGCAGTTCTTC. As protein: CASSQSGGSYNEQFF.

The chain employs TRBV6-1 and TRBJ2-5; TRBD2 aligns across 12 bases. The CDR3 spans 14 residues. The ends lost 5 bases at V and 4 bases at J; junction bases unmatched: 2. Germline-derived CDR1 and CDR2 are MNHNS and SASEGT. The CDR3 loop is CASSILAGGETQYF. CDR3 sequence (DNA): TGTGCCAGCAGTATACTAGCGGGAGGAGAGACCCAGTACTTC.

V is TRBV9 and J is TRBJ2-1; a possible D gene is TRBD2 (6 bases). The V gene lost 4 bases and the J gene lost 2 bases, with 10 bases spanning the gap. CDR3 length: 14 residues. CDR1 SGDLS and CDR2 YYNGEE come from the germline V gene. The CDR3 sequence: CASSLGRTYNEQFF. The CDR3 DNA reads as TGTGCCAGCAGCCTGGGGAGGACCTACAATGAGCAGTTCTTC. The full variable domain, with the rest looked up from reference TRBV9 and TRBJ2-1, is DSGVTQTPKHLITATGQRVTLRCSPRSGDLSVYWYQQSLDQGLQFLIQYYNGEERAKGNILERFSAQQFPDLHSELNLSSLELGDSALYFCASSLGRTYNEQFFGPGTRLTVL.

V usage is TRBV7-2 and J usage is TRBJ2-7, with TRBD1 identical over 7 bases. V lost 5 bases, J lost 0 bases, and 1 base stayed unmatched. The CDR3 is 13 residues long. Per germline, CDR1 SGHTA and CDR2 FQGNSA. The CDR3, as DNA: TGTGCCAGCAGCCGGGACAGCTCCTACGAGCAGTACTTC. This encodes CASSRDSSYEQYF.

The V gene is TRBV6-5, the J gene TRBJ1-2; TRBD1 might be the D (5 bases). Trimming took 5 bases from V and 7 from J, leaving 14 bases between them. Germline V gives CDR1 MNHEY, CDR2 SVGAGI. The CDR3 spans 13 residues. CDR3 nucleotides: TGTGCCAGCAGTCCCGGGACGTCCCTTGGCTACACCTTC. Its protein is CASSPGTSLGYTF.

This clone appeared a few times. This chain joins TRBV27 and TRBJ1-5; no definite D call. The CDR3 length is 16 residues. Germline lookup yields CDR1 MNHEY and CDR2 SMNVEV (reference sequence). V was pared by 5 bases and J by 2 bases, with 16 bases between. This CDR3 reads CASSPPTKLGNQPQHF. The CDR3 region has the DNA TGTGCCAGCAGTCCGCCGACCAAGTTAGGCAATCAGCCCCAGCATTTT.

This clone was observed once. The chain links TRBV5-1 to TRBJ1-1; D not resolved. The CDR3 covers 14 residues. Germline V gives CDR1 SGHRS, CDR2 YFSETQ. Trimming left V 0 bases short and J 1 base short, with 7 bases between. CDR3 sequence reads: CASSLGRSNTEAFF. CDR3 DNA: TGCGCCAGCAGCTTGGGCAGGTCGAACACTGAAGCTTTCTTT.

The J gene is TRBJ2-1, the V gene TRBV7-2; 10 bases fit TRBD1. V lost 2 bases to trimming and J lost 6 bases; unmatched junction nucleotides: 4. The CDR3 spans 15 residues. The germline CDR1 and CDR2 sequences are SGHTA and FQGNSA. CDR3 protein: CASSLYGQGGNEQFF. Written as DNA, the CDR3 is TGTGCCAGCAGCTTATACGGACAGGGGGGCAATGAGCAGTTCTTC.

This clone showed up just a few times. The chain carries TRBV29-1 and TRBJ2-6, with D possibly TRBD2 on 7 matching bases. This CDR3 has 15 residues. Trimming removed 4 bases from V and 4 bases from J, with 14 bases in between. Germline V gene data show CDR1 as SQVTM and CDR2 as ANQGSEA. CDR3 in amino acids: CSVGLGGAGANVLTF. In nucleotides, the CDR3 is TGCAGCGTTGGCCTAGGGGGGGCGGGGGCCAACGTCCTGACTTTC.

In its sample, this clone was seen a few times. The chain uses TRBV18 and TRBJ1-1; possibly TRBD1 for D (5 bases). The CDR3 covers 18 residues. In germline, CDR1 is KGHSH, CDR2 LQKENI. Trimming took 3 bases from V and 6 from J, leaving 26 bases between them. CDR3 residues: CASSPQYIGQTTNPEAFF. The CDR3, as DNA: TGTGCCAGCTCACCGCAATATATAGGACAAACCACGAATCCTGAAGCTTTCTTT.

This clone was seen more than once but under ten times. This chain links TRBV10-3 with TRBJ1-2, with a weak D call TRBD1 (5 bases). Germline CDR1 is ENHRY and CDR2 is SYGVKD. The CDR3 has 13 residues. V shed 6 bases and J shed 4 bases, with 12 bases lying between them. Here the CDR3 reads CAIRVTEFYGYTF. The CDR3 DNA reads TGTGCCATCAGGGTGACAGAATTCTATGGCTACACCTTC.

This clone was detected only a few times. The rearrangement links TRBV7-2 to TRBJ1-4; D is perhaps TRBD1 (6 bases). CDR1 is SGHTA and CDR2 is FQGNSA in the germline V gene. V dropped 7 bases and J dropped 1 base, with 16 bases sitting between them. The CDR3 runs 16 residues. The CDR3 nucleotides read TGTGCCAGCACCCCCAAGGGGGGCGTAACTAATGAAAAACTGTTTTTT. This encodes CASTPKGGVTNEKLFF.

The CDR3 sequence is CASKGGRYEQYF. The CDR3 DNA sequence: TGTGCCAGCAAGGGGGGCAGGTACGAGCAGTACTTC. The chain employs TRBV6-5 and TRBJ2-7, with D tentatively TRBD1 or TRBD2 (6 bases each). The CDR3 has 12 residues. V lost 7 bases, J lost 4 bases, and 11 bases lay in between. The germline V gene encodes CDR1 MNHEY and CDR2 SVGAGI.

V is TRBV14 and J is TRBJ1-1, with TRBD1 matching over 8 bases. V trimming: 4 bases; J trimming: 5 bases; junction bases outside the gene matches: 9. The CDR3 has 15 residues. Germline assignment: CDR1 SGHDN and CDR2 FVKESK. CDR3 amino acids: CASSRLGQGGTEAFF. The CDR3 region has the DNA TGTGCCAGCAGCCGACTAGGACAGGGAGGGACTGAAGCTTTCTTT.

The chain uses TRBV7-2 and TRBJ2-7; TRBD2 matches 11 bases. The CDR3 spans 14 residues. V shed 3 bases and J 6 bases; nucleotides not matched to a gene: 4. Germline lookup yields CDR1 SGHTA and CDR2 FQGNSA. The CDR3 DNA sequence: TGTGCCAGCAGCTTGGATCTAGCGGGAGGCGAGCAGTACTTC. This encodes CASSLDLAGGEQYF. The full variable domain, in which reference TRBV7-2 and TRBJ2-7 provide the parts outside the CDR3, is GAGVSQSPSNKVTEKGKDVELRCDPISGHTALYWYRQSLGQGLEFLIYFQGNSAPDKSGLPSDRFSAERTGGSVSTLTIQRTQQEDSAVYLCASSLDLAGGEQYFGPGTRLTVT.

The chain employs TRBV7-9 and TRBJ2-1; no reliable D call. Germline CDR1 reads SEHNR; CDR2 reads FQNEAQ (reference sequence). Trimming stripped 5 bases from V and 11 bases from J, with 19 bases between. The CDR3 loop spans 14 amino acids. As DNA, the CDR3 is TGTGCCAGCAGCCCCTTTTGGCCCAACGGGCAGCAGTTCTTC. Its protein product is CASSPFWPNGQQFF. The full variable domain, with the rest looked up from reference TRBV7-9 and TRBJ2-1, is DTGVSQNPRHKITKRGQNVTFRCDPISEHNRLYWYRQTLGQGPEFLTYFQNEAQLEKSRLLSDRFSAERPKGSFSTLEIQRTEQGDSAMYLCASSPFWPNGQQFFGPGTRLTVL.